The present T cell receptor beta chain was sequenced within a study of cytomegalovirus exposure and HLA in healthy donors. Overall study context: Among roughly 190 million T cells, an earlier analysis found 90 million to 130 million unique TCR beta sequences.

Amplification used 60 Vbeta primers and 13 Jbeta primers. Measured with immunoSEQ multiplex PCR; TCRdb has only the in-frame clones, and not every one. The repertoire consists of around 160,000 clones, with 70% occurring once and the leading ten covering approximately 5%. The CDR3 is made up of 14 amino acids. Germline V gene lookup returns CDR1 SGHDT and CDR2 YYEEEE. The J segment lost 4 bases and the V segment lost 1 base, leaving 4 bases of the junction unmatched. Findings and caveats of the study: Many donors carried some public TCRs, although rarity characterized most TCR sequences. Among TCR beta chains of equal frequency, HLA-associated ones were more clonally expanded in a later analysis. Later analysis demonstrated an association between a missense DCLRE1C variant and TCR beta V- and J-gene trimming.

In regard to this clone: The antigen remains undetermined.

This clonotype originated in a man between 18 and 35 years old in good health and CMV-seropositive. The chain couples TRBV5-6 to TRBJ1-2; 7 bases fit TRBD1. Specimen: PBMCs. The CDR3: CASSLSDRPYGYTF. The CDR3 nucleotides read TGTGCCAGCAGCTTGTCGGACAGGCCCTATGGCTACACCTTC.